Below are 28 T cell receptor beta chains sequenced from a single sample in a study of OX40 agonist ivuxolimab in advanced cancers. Libraries were prepared by immunoSEQ multiplex PCR; TCRdb keeps only in-frame clonotypes and omits some of them. The sample holds around 64,000 clones; 75% to 90% are singletons and the top ten take about 2.3%. Sequenced material: CD4+ or CD8+ T cells sorted from blood, taken in a trial of the OX40 agonist ivuxolimab. The source is an adult with an advanced solid tumor such as melanoma, head and neck, liver or kidney cancer.

The chain carries TRBV6-6 and TRBJ1-1; D might be TRBD1 (5 bases). CDR1 is MNHNY and CDR2 is SVGAGI in the germline V gene (reference sequence). This CDR3 spans 13 amino acids. With 0 bases removed from V and 5 bases from J, the gap between germline ends came to 7 bases. The CDR3 here is CASSYSGGTEAFF. CDR3 sequence (DNA): TGTGCCAGCAGTTACTCGGGGGGGACTGAAGCTTTCTTT.

The chain is built from TRBV5-1 and TRBJ2-1; TRBD2 is a possible D gene (6 bases). This CDR3 spans 16 amino acids. Between the trimmed V and J ends, which lost 0 bases and 1 base, there was a span of 11 bases. Germline CDR1 reads SGHRS; CDR2 reads YFSETQ. The CDR3 reads CASSLAGGESYNEQFF. The CDR3 bases are TGCGCCAGCAGCTTGGCTGGCGGGGAATCCTACAATGAGCAGTTCTTC. The entire variable domain, with the rest obtained from reference TRBV5-1 and TRBJ2-1, is as follows: KAGVTQTPRYLIKTRGQQVTLSCSPISGHRSVSWYQQTPGQGLQFLFEYFSETQRNKGNFPGRFSGRQFSNSRSEMNVSTLELGDSALYLCASSLAGGESYNEQFFGPGTRLTVL.

This CDR3 reads CASSAGTGGNTQYF. CDR3 coding DNA: TGTGCCAGCAGCGCCGGGACAGGGGGTAATACGCAGTATTTT. J is TRBJ2-3 and V is TRBV9; 11 bases map to TRBD1. CDR3 length: 14 residues. Germline V gene lookup returns CDR1 SGDLS and CDR2 YYNGEE. Trimming at V came to 3 bases and at J to 7 bases, leaving 4 bases not matched to a gene. Using reference TRBV9 and TRBJ2-3 for the parts outside the CDR3, the full variable domain is DSGVTQTPKHLITATGQRVTLRCSPRSGDLSVYWYQQSLDQGLQFLIQYYNGEERAKGNILERFSAQQFPDLHSELNLSSLELGDSALYFCASSAGTGGNTQYFGPGTRLTVL.

The V call is TRBV10-3, the J call TRBJ1-1, with D perhaps TRBD1 (6 bases). V was trimmed by 6 bases and J by 6 bases, leaving 14 bases between them. The germline V gene encodes CDR1 ENHRY and CDR2 SYGVKD. The CDR3 sequence is 13 residues long. In DNA form, the CDR3 reads TGTGCCATCAGGACCTTACAGGGCGCTGAAGCTTTCTTT. This gives the protein CAIRTLQGAEAFF.

CDR3 nucleotides: TGCGCCAGCAGCTTGCGTGGACAGGGGGCAGGGGAGCAGTACTTC. It specifies CASSLRGQGAGEQYF. The V call is TRBV5-1, the J call TRBJ2-7; TRBD1 matches 11 bases. The germline V gene encodes CDR1 SGHRS and CDR2 YFSETQ. The CDR3 has 15 amino acids. Unmatched junction bases numbered 7, after V lost 1 base and J lost 7 bases.

V is TRBV11-2 and J is TRBJ2-1, with 7 bases that match TRBD2. This CDR3 is built from 15 residues. Germline V gene lookup returns CDR1 SGHAT and CDR2 FQNNGV. V shed 5 bases and J 7 bases; nucleotides not matched to a gene: 11. The CDR3 bases are TGTGCCAGCAGCCTTAGATTACTAGCGTTGAATGAGCAGTTCTTC. Translating it yields CASSLRLLALNEQFF.

The rearrangement joins TRBV29-1 to TRBJ1-2; D gene uncertain. The ends were cut back, 2 bases at V and 2 bases at J, with 9 bases in the middle. Germline CDR1 and CDR2: SQVTM and ANQGSEA. CDR3 length: 13 residues. CDR3 DNA sequence: TGCAGCGTTGAACCCGCAGACAACTATGGCTACACCTTC. Translation gives CSVEPADNYGYTF.

V gene TRBV10-2 combines with J gene TRBJ2-2; D gene uncertain. Trimming removed 7 bases at V and 2 bases at J, with 11 bases between. This CDR3 spans 14 amino acids. Germline CDR1 WSHSY, CDR2 SAAADI. The CDR3 here is CASITGQNTGELFF. For the CDR3, the DNA is TGCGCCAGCATCACCGGGCAAAACACCGGGGAGCTGTTTTTT.

This chain joins TRBV30 and TRBJ1-6; D is undetermined. Germline lookup yields CDR1 GTSNPN and CDR2 SVGIG (reference sequence). This CDR3 has 13 residues. The CDR3 sequence: CNGKGSYNSPLHF. The CDR3 DNA is TGTAATGGTAAGGGCTCCTATAATTCACCCCTCCACTTT.

The chain links TRBV6-5 to TRBJ1-2; D remains unclear. Germline values: CDR1 MNHEY, CDR2 SVGAGI. V was trimmed by 5 bases and J by 8 bases, leaving 15 bases between them. The CDR3 covers 13 residues. CDR3 in DNA: TGTGCCAGCAGTACGGGCAGCCTAGGCGGCTACACCTTC. Translation: CASSTGSLGGYTF.

This chain connects TRBV18 to TRBJ1-2; D is unclear. The V end lost 3 bases, the J end lost 8 bases, and 19 bases lay between the germline ends. Germline assignment: CDR1 KGHSH and CDR2 LQKENI. This CDR3 is built from 15 residues. The CDR3 DNA is TGTGCCAGCTCACCTGTCGGGGAGGACCTATGGGGCTACACCTTC. This sequence encodes CASSPVGEDLWGYTF.

There are a few counts of this clone. DNA for the CDR3: TGTGCTGCGCGGGAGGGAAGCACAGATACGCAGTATTTT. Translation: CAAREGSTDTQYF. The chain couples TRBV6-1 to TRBJ2-3; 9 bases are a match to TRBD2. This CDR3 spans 13 amino acids. CDR1 is MNHNS and CDR2 is SASEGT in the germline V gene.

This chain joins TRBV6-5 and TRBJ1-5; no definite D call. The germline gives CDR1 MNHEY, CDR2 SVGAGI. The V end was cut by 6 bases, the J end by 3 bases, with 12 bases between. The CDR3 loop spans 14 amino acids. The CDR3 region is CASSPHRANQPQHF. CDR3 nucleotides: TGTGCCAGCAGCCCCCACAGAGCCAATCAGCCCCAGCATTTT.

This clone is termed medium-sized. The CDR3 DNA sequence: TGTGCCAGCAGCTTACGGGGGGCCAGGGCCTACGAGCAGTACTTC. This sequence encodes CASSLRGARAYEQYF. The chain has TRBV11-3 and TRBJ2-7, with TRBD2 as a possible D gene (7 bases). The CDR3 covers 15 residues. Per germline, CDR1 SGHNT and CDR2 YENEEA. Between the trimmed V and J ends, which lost 2 bases and 2 bases, there was a span of 13 bases.

The rearrangement uses TRBV5-1 and TRBJ2-2; D call uncertain. This CDR3 contains 11 residues. Trimming took 4 bases from V and 8 from J, leaving 6 bases between them. Per the germline V gene, CDR1 is SGHRS and CDR2 is YFSETQ. DNA for the CDR3: TGCGCCAGCAGCCTACATGGGGAGCTGTTTTTT. Encoded protein: CASSLHGELFF.

The gene calls are TRBV5-1 and TRBJ2-1; the match to TRBD2 covers 14 bases. Trimming removed 4 bases from V and 7 bases from J; junction bases left unmatched: 4. This CDR3 comprises 15 residues. Germline V gene lookup returns CDR1 SGHRS and CDR2 YFSETQ. The CDR3 is CASSKGLAGVNEQFF. CDR3 sequence (DNA): TGCGCCAGCAGCAAGGGACTAGCGGGAGTGAATGAGCAGTTCTTC.

The chain recombines TRBV7-9 with TRBJ1-6; D ambiguous. The CDR3 contains 13 residues. V dropped 7 bases and J dropped 7 bases, with 11 bases sitting between them. The germline V gene has CDR1 SEHNR and CDR2 FQNEAQ (reference sequence). The CDR3 sequence: CASTPTGNSPLHF. The CDR3 nucleotides read TGTGCCAGCACCCCGACGGGAAATTCACCCCTCCACTTT.

The CDR3 bases are TGTGCCAGCAGCGCCTACTTGGAAAATGAGCAGTTCTTC. This sequence encodes CASSAYLENEQFF. The V gene is TRBV7-2, the J gene TRBJ2-1, with D hard to call. Trimming took off 5 bases at V and 7 bases at J, with 12 bases between the two ends. Germline V gene data show CDR1 as SGHTA and CDR2 as FQGNSA. The CDR3 sequence is 13 residues long.

V usage is TRBV5-1 and J usage is TRBJ2-7, with D perhaps matching TRBD1 (5 bases). The CDR3 is 14 residues long. Trimming cost V 4 bases and J 4 bases, with 15 bases left between them. Germline assignment: CDR1 SGHRS and CDR2 YFSETQ. The CDR3 sequence: CASSPEGASYEQYF. CDR3 DNA: TGCGCCAGCAGCCCCGAAGGGGCTTCGTACGAGCAGTACTTC.

This clone was detected only once. V gene TRBV13 combines with J gene TRBJ1-2; 8 bases are shared with TRBD1. Germline assignment: CDR1 PRHDT and CDR2 FYEKMQ (reference sequence). This CDR3 is built from 14 residues. Germline trimming cut 6 bases from V and 7 bases from J; bases unmatched to any gene: 10. CDR3 region: CASRTRGRSFGYTF. CDR3 DNA sequence: TGTGCCAGCAGGACCAGGGGGCGTTCGTTTGGCTACACCTTC.

The rearrangement joins TRBV4-3 to TRBJ1-2, with 8 bases matching TRBD1. The CDR3 has 14 amino acids. CDR1 LGHNA and CDR2 YSLEER come from the germline V gene. V was clipped by 1 base and J by 7 bases; unmatched bases: 5. CDR3 amino acids: CASSQGQGALGYTF. DNA of the CDR3: TGCGCCAGCAGCCAAGGGCAGGGGGCGCTTGGCTACACCTTC.

The chain has TRBV7-2 and TRBJ2-1, with D perhaps matching TRBD1 (5 bases). The germline gives CDR1 SGHTA, CDR2 FQGNSA. Trimming left V 4 bases short and J 8 bases short, with 15 bases between. The CDR3 has 14 amino acids. CDR3: CASSSAQGSYEQFF. The CDR3 DNA reads as TGTGCCAGCAGCTCTGCTCAGGGTAGCTATGAGCAGTTCTTC.

The gene calls are TRBV4-3 and TRBJ1-2; TRBD1 might be the D (6 bases). CDR1 is LGHNA, CDR2 YSLEER, per germline. V was trimmed by 0 bases and J by 9 bases, leaving 20 bases between them. CDR3 length equals 16 residues. The CDR3 sequence: CASSQDWRQGMGSYTF. CDR3 sequence (DNA): TGCGCCAGCAGCCAAGATTGGAGGCAGGGGATGGGGAGCTACACCTTC.

The V gene is TRBV12-2, the J gene TRBJ1-5. TRBV12-2 is a documented pseudogene. The CDR3 covers 17 residues. CDR3 coding DNA: TGTGCAAGTCGCTTAGGAGAGGATGGTGCGGGCAATCAGCCCCAGCATTTT. The encoded protein is CASRLGEDGAGNQPQHF.

The chain employs TRBV30 and TRBJ2-5; D remains unclear. V was shortened by 8 bases and J by 5 bases, with 18 bases between the two germline ends. CDR3 length: 13 amino acids. Germline CDR1 and CDR2: GTSNPN and SVGIG (reference sequence). The CDR3 bases are TGTGCCGGAAAGGACCCCCCTAGGGAGACCCAGTACTTC. Protein sequence: CAGKDPPRETQYF.

The V call is TRBV6-5, the J call TRBJ1-4; 8 nucleotides line up with TRBD1. Trimming took 6 bases from V and 8 from J; bases not matched to a gene: 2. The CDR3 is made up of 12 amino acids. Germline CDR1 is MNHEY and CDR2 is SVGAGI. The CDR3 bases are TGTGCCAGCAGGGACAGGGAAGAAAAACTGTTTTTT. This translates into CASRDREEKLFF.

The CDR3 spells CASSSDTFSGNTIYF. CDR3 coding DNA: TGTGCCAGCAGCTCGGACACCTTCTCTGGAAACACCATATATTTT. The chain joins TRBV11-3 to TRBJ1-3, with D perhaps TRBD1 (5 bases). This CDR3 has 15 residues. CDR1 and CDR2 from the germline V gene are SGHNT and YENEEA. The germline V and J ends were trimmed by 4 bases and 0 bases, with 10 bases remaining between them.

The rearrangement joins TRBV11-2 to TRBJ1-1; D is ambiguous. Trimming stripped 3 bases from V and 5 bases from J, with 13 bases between. Germline V gene lookup returns CDR1 SGHAT and CDR2 FQNNGV. The CDR3 contains 14 residues. The CDR3 sequence is CASSFDRVRTEAFF. As DNA, the CDR3 is TGTGCCAGCAGCTTCGATCGGGTAAGGACTGAAGCTTTCTTT.